This TCR beta chain was documented in a study of blood T cells in healthy people across ages. The germline V gene has CDR1 MDHEN and CDR2 SYDVKM. The CDR3 spans 14 residues. V was pared by 6 bases and J by 13 bases, with 22 bases between. Together with a sample-barcoded 5' primer, a J-beta primer mix was included in a second PCR lasting about 7 to 12 cycles. Via MiXCR, TCRdb re-called the 5' RACE reads, giving one row per CDR3 protein. The sample has 850,000 to 1,300,000 distinct CDR3 sequences; over 35% are singletons. The sequence was obtained from a woman aged 60-70 years in good health. Sequenced input: blood. This sequence joins TRBV28 and TRBJ2-4; possibly TRBD1 or TRBD2 for D (5 bases each). In nucleotides, the CDR3 is TGTGCCAGCAGGTGGGACCCAGACTACAATGAGCAGTACTTC. Translation: CASRWDPDYNEQYF.